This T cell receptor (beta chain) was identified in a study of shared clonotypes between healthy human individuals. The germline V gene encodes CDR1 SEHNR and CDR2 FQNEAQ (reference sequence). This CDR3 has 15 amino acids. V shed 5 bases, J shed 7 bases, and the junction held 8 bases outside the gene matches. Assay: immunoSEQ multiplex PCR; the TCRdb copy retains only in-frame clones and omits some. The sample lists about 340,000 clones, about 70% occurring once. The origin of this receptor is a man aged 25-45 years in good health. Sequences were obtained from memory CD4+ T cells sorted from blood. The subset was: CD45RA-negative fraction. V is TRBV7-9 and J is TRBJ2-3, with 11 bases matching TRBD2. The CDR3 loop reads CASSPAGTSGYTQYF. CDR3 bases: TGTGCCAGCAGCCCCGCCGGGACTAGCGGTTATACGCAGTATTTT.